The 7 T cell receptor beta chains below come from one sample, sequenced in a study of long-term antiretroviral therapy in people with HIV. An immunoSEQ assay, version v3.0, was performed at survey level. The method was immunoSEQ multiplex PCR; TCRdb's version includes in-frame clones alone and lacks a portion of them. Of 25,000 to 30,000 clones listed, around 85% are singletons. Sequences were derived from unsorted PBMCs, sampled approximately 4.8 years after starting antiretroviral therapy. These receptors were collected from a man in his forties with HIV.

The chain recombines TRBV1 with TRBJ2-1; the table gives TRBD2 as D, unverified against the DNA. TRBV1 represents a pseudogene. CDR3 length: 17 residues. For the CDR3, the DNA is TGCACCAGCAGCCACCCCAAACTAGCGGATACCTACAATGAGCAGTTCTTC. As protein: CTSSHPKLADTYNEQFF.

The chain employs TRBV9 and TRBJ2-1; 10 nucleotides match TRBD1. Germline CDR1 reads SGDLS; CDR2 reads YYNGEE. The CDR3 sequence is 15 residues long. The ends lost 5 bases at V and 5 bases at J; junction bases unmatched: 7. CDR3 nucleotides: TGTGCCAGCAGAGCGGACAGGGGGTCAAACAATGAGCAGTTCTTC. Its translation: CASRADRGSNNEQFF.

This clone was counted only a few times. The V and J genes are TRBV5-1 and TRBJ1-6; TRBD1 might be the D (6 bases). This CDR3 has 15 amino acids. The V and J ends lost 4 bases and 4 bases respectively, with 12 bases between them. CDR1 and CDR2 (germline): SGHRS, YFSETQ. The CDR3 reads CASSPRTEYNSPLHF. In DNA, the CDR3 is TGCGCCAGCAGCCCCCGGACAGAGTATAATTCACCCCTCCACTTT.

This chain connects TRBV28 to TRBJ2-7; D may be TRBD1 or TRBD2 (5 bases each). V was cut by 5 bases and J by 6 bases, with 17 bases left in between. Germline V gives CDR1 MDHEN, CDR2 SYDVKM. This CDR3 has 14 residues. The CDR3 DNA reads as TGTGCCAGCAGTCCACCGGGGCCCTGGGGCGAGCAGTACTTC. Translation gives CASSPPGPWGEQYF.

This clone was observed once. CDR3 protein: CASSLATGRYTEAFF. The CDR3 region has the DNA TGCGCCAGCAGCTTGGCGACGGGGAGATACACTGAAGCTTTCTTT. The chain uses TRBV5-1 and TRBJ1-1; no definite D call. The germline V gene has CDR1 SGHRS and CDR2 YFSETQ. The V and J ends lost 0 bases and 3 bases respectively, with 12 bases between them. The CDR3 length is 15 residues.

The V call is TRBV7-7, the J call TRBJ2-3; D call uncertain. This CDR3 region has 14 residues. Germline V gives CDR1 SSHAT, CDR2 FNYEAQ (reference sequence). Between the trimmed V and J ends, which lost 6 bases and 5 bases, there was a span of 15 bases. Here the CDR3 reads CASSLSGRKDTQYF. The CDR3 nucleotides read TGTGCCAGCAGTCTGTCGGGTCGAAAAGATACGCAGTATTTT.

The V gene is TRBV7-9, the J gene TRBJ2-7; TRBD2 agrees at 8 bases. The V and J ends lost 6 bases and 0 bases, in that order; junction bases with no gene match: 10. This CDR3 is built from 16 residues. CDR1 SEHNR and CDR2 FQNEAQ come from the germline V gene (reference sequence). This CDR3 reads CASSPWGRGVSYEQYF. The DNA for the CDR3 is TGTGCCAGCAGTCCGTGGGGGCGGGGGGTCTCCTACGAGCAGTACTTC.